This entry lists 20 T cell receptor beta chains sequenced from one sample in a study of STAT5B mutations in CD4+ large granular lymphocyte leukemia. TCRdb's copy holds only in-frame clones and misses some; the assay was immunoSEQ multiplex PCR. The sample has some 40,000 clones; approximately 85% are singletons. Sequenced input: CD4+ T cells from blood buffy coats. The receptors originated from a human donor in good health.

The chain carries TRBV9 and TRBJ2-1, with 13 bases aligning to TRBD2. Germline V gene lookup returns CDR1 SGDLS and CDR2 YYNGEE. The CDR3 has 16 residues. V trimming: 0 bases; J trimming: 10 bases; junction bases outside the gene matches: 7. The CDR3 DNA reads as TGTGCCAGCAGCGTAGAAGTGGGACTAGCGGGACCGGAGCAGTTCTTC. Protein sequence: CASSVEVGLAGPEQFF.

The chain couples TRBV19 to TRBJ2-7; D perhaps matches TRBD1 (5 bases). Germline V CDR1 and CDR2: LNHDA, SQIVND (reference sequence). The CDR3 is 14 residues long. V was cut by 2 bases and J by 2 bases, with 10 bases left in between. CDR3 amino acids: CASSISRETYEQYF. The CDR3, as DNA: TGTGCCAGTAGTATAAGCAGGGAAACCTACGAGCAGTACTTC.

On this clone itself: Compared with germline, one end of the junction differs, possibly owing to a read error. This chain joins TRBV2 and TRBJ2-3; TRBD2 agrees at 7 bases. Germline V gene sequence: CDR1 SNHLY, CDR2 FYNNEI. The CDR3 is made up of 15 amino acids. In DNA, the CDR3 is TGTGCCAGCACTGAAGCGGGGTGGAACACAGATACGCAGTATTTT. Translation: CASTEAGWNTDTQYF.

The V and J genes are TRBV7-2 and TRBJ2-2; the match to TRBD2 covers 8 bases. Germline CDR1 is SGHTA and CDR2 is FQGNSA. CDR3 length: 17 residues. The V segment lost 1 base and the J segment 0 bases; nucleotides outside the gene matches: 4. CDR3 in DNA: TGTGCCAGCAGCTTAGTCGGCGGGAGGACGAACACCGGGGAGCTGTTTTTT. Amino acids: CASSLVGGRTNTGELFF.

This chain uses TRBV6-5 with TRBJ2-1; tentatively, D is TRBD2 (6 bases). V was clipped by 6 bases and J by 4 bases, with 13 bases between them. This CDR3 is built from 14 residues. The germline gives CDR1 MNHEY, CDR2 SVGAGI. The CDR3 DNA follows: TGTGCCAGCAGGAGGTCGGGGGAATACAATGAGCAGTTCTTC. Residues: CASRRSGEYNEQFF.

This clone has more than one count but fewer than ten. The V call is TRBV18, the J call TRBJ2-7; D is perhaps TRBD1 (6 bases). The CDR3 spans 14 residues. V was pared by 3 bases and J by 2 bases, with 11 bases between. From germline, CDR1 is KGHSH and CDR2 LQKENI. The CDR3 loop reads CASSPTRTAYEQYF. The CDR3 DNA reads TGTGCCAGCTCACCGACACGGACAGCCTACGAGCAGTACTTC.

This clone has only one observation. The chain couples TRBV5-1 to TRBJ2-2; 7 bases fit TRBD1. The CDR3 spans 13 residues. Losses at the gene ends were 4 bases for V and 6 bases for J; bases not matched to a gene: 3. CDR1 is SGHRS and CDR2 is YFSETQ in the germline V gene. The CDR3 region is CASSIGTAGELFF. In DNA form, the CDR3 reads TGCGCCAGCAGCATCGGGACAGCCGGGGAGCTGTTTTTT. Based on the CDR3 plus reference TRBV5-1 and TRBJ2-2, the full variable domain is KAGVTQTPRYLIKTRGQQVTLSCSPISGHRSVSWYQQTPGQGLQFLFEYFSETQRNKGNFPGRFSGRQFSNSRSEMNVSTLELGDSALYLCASSIGTAGELFFGEGSRLTVL.

The rearrangement uses TRBV28 and TRBJ1-2; no clear D. Germline CDR1 reads MDHEN; CDR2 reads SYDVKM. This CDR3 has 12 residues. Trimming removed 10 bases from V and 4 bases from J, with 13 bases in between. Written as DNA, the CDR3 is TGTGCCACCACCCGGGCAGTCTATGGCTACACCTTC. The encoded protein is CATTRAVYGYTF.

This chain connects TRBV30 to TRBJ1-6; D call uncertain. The V end was cut by 4 bases, the J end by 4 bases, with 11 bases between. This CDR3 is 14 amino acids long. CDR1 and CDR2 from the germline V gene are GTSNPN and SVGIG (reference sequence). The CDR3 nucleotides read TGTGCCTGGAACGTAAACCTTTATAATTCACCCCTCCACTTT. It codes for CAWNVNLYNSPLHF.

V is TRBV20-1 and J is TRBJ2-7, with 8 positions matching TRBD1. The ends lost 5 bases at V and 5 bases at J; junction bases unmatched: 2. Per the germline V gene, CDR1 is DFQATT and CDR2 is SNEGSKA (reference sequence). There are 11 residues in the CDR3. The chain's CDR3 is CSALRGHEQYF. The CDR3 nucleotides read TGCAGTGCTCTCAGGGGGCACGAGCAGTACTTC.

CDR3 sequence: CASSYRGGGHEQFF. In DNA, the CDR3 is TGTGCCAGCAGTTACCGGGGGGGTGGGCATGAGCAGTTCTTC. The V and J genes are TRBV6-5 and TRBJ2-1, with 8 bases identical to TRBD2. V was clipped by 2 bases and J by 8 bases; unmatched bases: 5. The CDR3 length is 14 residues. In germline, CDR1 is MNHEY, CDR2 SVGAGI.

This chain connects TRBV4-3 to TRBJ1-2, with D maybe TRBD1 (5 bases). CDR1 and CDR2 from the germline V gene are LGHNA and YSLEER. Deletions cut 0 bases from V and 2 bases from J, with 13 bases between. The CDR3 loop spans 16 amino acids. DNA of the CDR3: TGCGCCAGCAGCCAAGATCTCGGGGGTGAAAACTATGGCTACACCTTC. It is translated as CASSQDLGGENYGYTF.

This clone was seen a single time. The chain combines TRBV6-5 with TRBJ1-1, with D possibly matching TRBD1 (5 bases). The V gene lost 5 bases and the J gene lost 10 bases, with 14 bases spanning the gap. Germline V gives CDR1 MNHEY, CDR2 SVGAGI. The length of the CDR3 is 12 residues. For the CDR3, the DNA is TGTGCCAGCAGTGACGGCAAGGGGACAGCTTTCTTT. Translated: CASSDGKGTAFF.

This chain uses TRBV6-4 with TRBJ2-2; D remains unclear. The length of the CDR3 is 14 residues. Trimming left V 4 bases short and J 5 bases short, with 11 bases between. Germline CDR1 reads MRHNA; CDR2 reads SNTAGT. Written as DNA, the CDR3 is TGTGCCAGCAGTGCTCGATCTGATACCGGGGAGCTGTTTTTT. Protein sequence: CASSARSDTGELFF.

The chain combines TRBV28 with TRBJ2-1; a weak D match, TRBD2 (5 bases). This CDR3 contains 14 residues. V lost 6 bases, J lost 3 bases, and 12 bases lay in between. CDR1 and CDR2 (germline): MDHEN, SYDVKM. This CDR3 is CASSGQRLYNEQFF. DNA for the CDR3: TGTGCCAGCAGCGGCCAGCGGCTCTACAATGAGCAGTTCTTC.

The chain's CDR3 is CASSPLHQQSTSSYNSPLHF. The CDR3 DNA is TGTGCCAGCTCACCCCTTCACCAGCAGAGTACAAGCTCCTATAATTCACCCCTCCACTTT. The rearrangement uses TRBV18 and TRBJ1-6; D not resolved. The ends were cut back, 3 bases at V and 0 bases at J, with 21 bases in the middle. This CDR3 contains 20 residues. CDR1 and CDR2 from the germline V gene are KGHSH and LQKENI.

J is TRBJ2-1 and V is TRBV7-9; D may be TRBD1 (6 bases). From germline, CDR1 is SEHNR and CDR2 FQNEAQ (reference sequence). The germline V and J ends were trimmed by 5 bases and 5 bases, with 10 bases remaining between them. The CDR3 is made up of 13 amino acids. The CDR3 protein is CASSRDNNNEQFF. CDR3 nucleotide sequence: TGTGCCAGCAGCCGGGACAACAACAATGAGCAGTTCTTC.

This chain connects TRBV7-3 to TRBJ2-7; TRBD2 might be the D (6 bases). Germline loops: CDR1 SGHTA, CDR2 FQGTGA. This CDR3 has 13 amino acids. The V and J ends lost 5 bases and 5 bases respectively, with 13 bases between them. The CDR3 loop reads CASSGGFGDEQYF. For the CDR3, the DNA is TGTGCCAGCAGCGGAGGGTTCGGCGACGAGCAGTACTTC.

This rearrangement joins TRBV6-5 to TRBJ1-4; 9 positions match TRBD1. This CDR3 comprises 14 residues. Germline assignment: CDR1 MNHEY and CDR2 SVGAGI. Trimming at V came to 5 bases and at J to 7 bases, leaving 5 bases not matched to a gene. CDR3 sequence (DNA): TGTGCCAGCAGTCGAGGGACAGGGCGTGAAAAACTGTTTTTT. Translation: CASSRGTGREKLFF.

A few counts support this clone. This rearrangement joins TRBV20-1 to TRBJ1-1; unclear D gene. Germline-derived CDR1 and CDR2 are DFQATT and SNEGSKA (reference sequence). Trimming removed 3 bases at V and 4 bases at J, with 6 bases between. This CDR3 is built from 11 residues. The CDR3 nucleotides read TGCAGTGCTAGCGCGGGCACTGAAGCTTTCTTT. It encodes CSASAGTEAFF.